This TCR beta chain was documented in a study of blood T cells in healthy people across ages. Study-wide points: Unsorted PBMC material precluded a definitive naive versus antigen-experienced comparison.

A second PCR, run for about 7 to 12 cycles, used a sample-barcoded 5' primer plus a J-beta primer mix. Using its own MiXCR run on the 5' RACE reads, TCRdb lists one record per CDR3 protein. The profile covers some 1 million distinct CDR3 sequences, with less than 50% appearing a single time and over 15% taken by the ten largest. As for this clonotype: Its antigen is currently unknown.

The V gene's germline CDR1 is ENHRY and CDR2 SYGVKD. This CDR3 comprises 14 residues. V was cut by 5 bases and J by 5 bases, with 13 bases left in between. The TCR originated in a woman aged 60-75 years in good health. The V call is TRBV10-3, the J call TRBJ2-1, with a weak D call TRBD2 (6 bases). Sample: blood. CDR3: CAISLTGTDNEQFF. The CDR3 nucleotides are TGTGCCATCAGTTTAACCGGGACTGACAATGAGCAGTTCTTC.